This is a list of T cell receptor beta chains from one sample in a study of cytomegalovirus exposure and HLA in healthy donors. Using immunoSEQ multiplex PCR, the repertoire was profiled, and TCRdb retains in-frame clones only, with some absent. Here the sample spans about 170,000 clones, about 72% being singletons. The sequencing sample was made of PBMCs. The receptors come from a girl under 18 in good health and CMV-seronegative. CDR3s include the opening cysteine and the closing phenylalanine or tryptophan. The D gene is left open where the match is weak. Some rows have no size entry. The others give once, few or many, or a class for an expanded clone.

V gene	J gene	D gene	clone size	CDR3 DNA	CDR3 protein
TRBV7-6	TRBJ2-7	TRBD2	-	TGTGCCAGCAGCCGTTCTCGACTAGCGGGCTCCTACGAGCAGTACTTC	CASSRSRLAGSYEQYF
TRBV7-9	TRBJ2-3	-	-	TGTGCCAGCAGCTTCTCCGTGGGGTTCGCGGGCGACATTCCATATACGCAGTATTTT	CASSFSVGFAGDIPYTQYF
TRBV2	TRBJ2-5	-	-	TGTGCCAGCAGTGAAGCGACTAGTCATGAGACCCAGTACTTC	CASSEATSHETQYF
TRBV7-6	TRBJ2-5	TRBD1	few	TGTGCCAGCACCACTTCAGGGGGCGCCGAGACCCAGTACTTC	CASTTSGGAETQYF
TRBV5-3	TRBJ1-2	-	-	TGTGCCAGAAGCGTCAAGGGGGGGGCGGGGGGCTACACCTTC	CARSVKGGAGGYTF
TRBV6-5	TRBJ1-4	-	-	TGTGCCAGCAGTTACTCGGGGGAAAGGGGGGAAAAACTGTTTTTT	CASSYSGERGEKLFF
TRBV6-5	TRBJ2-7	-	-	TGTGCCAGCACCCCCCAAGGGACTGCCTCCTACGAGCAGTACTTC	CASTPQGTASYEQYF
TRBV4-2	TRBJ2-5	TRBD1	-	TGTGCCAGCAGCCAAACGCGGACAGGGGGGGGAGAGACCCAGTACTTC	CASSQTRTGGGETQYF
TRBV4-2	TRBJ2-7	-	-	TGTGCCAGCAGCCAATTAGAGGGGGGGGCTGAAGAGCAGTACTTC	CASSQLEGGAEEQYF
TRBV5-1	TRBJ2-7	-	once	TGCGCCAGCAGCCCTGGGCGCCCCTACGAGCAGTACTTC	CASSPGRPYEQYF
TRBV5-6	TRBJ2-1	TRBD2	once	TGTGCCAGCAGCTCTAGCGGGGGGGCCGTTAATGAGCAGTTCTTC	CASSSSGGAVNEQFF
TRBV19	TRBJ1-5	-	-	TGTGCCAGTAGTATAGGGTGGGTAGCTAGCAATCAGCCCCAGCATTTT	CASSIGWVASNQPQHF
TRBV15	TRBJ2-6	-	-	TGTGCCACCAGCAGTGATACAGTGGGGGCCAACGTCCTGACTTTC	CATSSDTVGANVLTF
TRBV7-3	TRBJ2-1	TRBD2	-	TGTGCCAGCAGCTTAAATGGAGTAGGACTAGCGGGTAATGAGCAGTTCTTC	CASSLNGVGLAGNEQFF
TRBV19	TRBJ1-1	TRBD1	-	TGTGCCAGTAGTATAGGGGACAGGGACACTGAAGCTTTCTTT	CASSIGDRDTEAFF
TRBV13	TRBJ1-3	-	-	TGTGCCAGCAGCTCGCCCCCAGCGGCCCTCTCTGGAAACACCATATATTTT	CASSSPPAALSGNTIYF
TRBV19	TRBJ1-6	-	once	TGTGCCTCTACTGGGGCCTGGAATTCACCCCTCCACTTT	CASTGAWNSPLHF
TRBV5-8	TRBJ2-5	TRBD2	few	TGTGCCAGTGGAGCGGGGGGGTTCCAAGAGACCCAGTACTTC	CASGAGGFQETQYF
TRBV27	TRBJ1-1	-	-	TGTGCCAGCAGTTTATACCAGGCTGACACTGAAGCTTTCTTT	CASSLYQADTEAFF
TRBV7-9	TRBJ1-2	-	few	TGTGCCAGCAGCTTAGGCGTAACAGGGAAAGGCTACACCTTC	CASSLGVTGKGYTF
TRBV28	TRBJ1-2	TRBD1	-	TGTGCCAGCAGAACCGGGACAGGGGATGGCTACACCTTC	CASRTGTGDGYTF
TRBV5-6	TRBJ1-5	-	few	TGTGCCAGCAGCTTACAGGATCAGCCCCAGCATTTT	CASSLQDQPQHF
TRBV5-1	TRBJ2-1	TRBD1	-	TGCGCCAGCAGCTTGGCCGGGACAGGGGTCAATGAGCAGTTCTTC	CASSLAGTGVNEQFF
TRBV11-2	TRBJ1-1	-	-	TGTGCCAGCGGGGCCCAGGGAGGAGCTTTCTTT	CASGAQGGAFF
TRBV5-1	TRBJ2-3	-	-	TGCGCCAGCAGCTTGTATATCGGGGGGCCCCCAGAAGAGGCGCAGTATTTT	CASSLYIGGPPEEAQYF
TRBV30	TRBJ1-1	-	-	TGTGCCTGGAGTGTTGCAGGGATACCGAACACTGAAGCTTTCTTT	CAWSVAGIPNTEAFF
TRBV9	TRBJ1-1	TRBD1	-	TGTGCCAGCAGCCCCCGGACAGGGGGAAGCATTGGAACTGAAGCTTTCTTT	CASSPRTGGSIGTEAFF
TRBV11-2	TRBJ2-7	-	few	TGTGCCAGCAGCCGTAACTACGAGCAGTACTTC	CASSRNYEQYF
TRBV6-1	TRBJ2-3	TRBD2	-	TGTGCCAGCAGTGTACTAGCGGCTAGCACAGATACGCAGTATTTT	CASSVLAASTDTQYF
TRBV5-5	TRBJ1-5	-	few	TGTGCCAGCAGCTCCGGGACACCTCTGAGCAATCAGCCCCAGCATTTT	CASSSGTPLSNQPQHF
TRBV27	TRBJ1-6	-	-	TGTGCCAGCAGTTTAACAGGGCCTGGGTCACCCCTCCACTTT	CASSLTGPGSPLHF
TRBV2	TRBJ1-2	-	few	TGTGCCCGTAGCGTTTCAGGGGCGCAGGGCTACACCTTC	CARSVSGAQGYTF
TRBV29-1	TRBJ2-5	-	once	TGCAGCGTTGAACCGGGTCTGCAAGAGACCCAGTACTTC	CSVEPGLQETQYF
TRBV15	TRBJ1-5	-	-	TGTGCCACCAGCAACTCGGTCGGTCAGCCCCAGCATTTT	CATSNSVGQPQHF
TRBV9	TRBJ1-2	-	-	TGTGCCAGCAGCGGCCCGGGTGGCTACACCTTC	CASSGPGGYTF
TRBV6-5	TRBJ1-3	-	-	TGTGCCAGCAGTTATCAGGTCCAGGGATCTGGAAACACCATATATTTT	CASSYQVQGSGNTIYF
TRBV9	TRBJ2-7	TRBD2	-	TGTGCCAGCAGCGGGGGACTAGTTAACACCGAGCAGTACTTC	CASSGGLVNTEQYF
TRBV6-5	TRBJ2-2	TRBD2	-	TGTGCCAGCAGTTGGAGCGGGGGGGCTGACACCGGGGAGCTGTTTTTT	CASSWSGGADTGELFF
TRBV5-4	TRBJ2-3	-	few	TGTGCCAGCAGCGCAGACTCAAACACAGATACGCAGTATTTT	CASSADSNTDTQYF
TRBV15	TRBJ2-7	-	-	TGTGCCACCACAGCTTCCAGGGCGGACGAGCAGTACTTC	CATTASRADEQYF
TRBV19	TRBJ2-1	-	-	TGTGCCAGTAGCATTGAAGCGAGGGGGATTCCTTACAATGAGCAGTTCTTC	CASSIEARGIPYNEQFF
TRBV6-5	TRBJ1-1	-	-	TGTGCCAGCAGTTACTTTGGGGCGAACACTGAAGCTTTCTTT	CASSYFGANTEAFF
TRBV5-1	TRBJ1-6	TRBD1	-	TGCGCCAGCAGCTTGGAACAGGGGGCTTCACCCCTCCACTTT	CASSLEQGASPLHF
TRBV5-1	TRBJ1-6	-	-	TGCGCCAGCAGCGGGCCGGGGGGGCAATCACCCCTCCACTTT	CASSGPGGQSPLHF
TRBV7-6	TRBJ2-1	TRBD2	-	TGTGCCAGCAGTTCTCGGGGGGGCGTATACAATGAGCAGTTCTTC	CASSSRGGVYNEQFF
TRBV6-5	TRBJ1-1	TRBD1	-	TGTGCCAGCCGGGACAGTATGAACACTGAAGCTTTCTTT	CASRDSMNTEAFF
TRBV6-5	TRBJ2-5	-	-	TGTGCCAGCAGTTTGGGCGGGGTGGAGACCCAGTACTTC	CASSLGGVETQYF
TRBV5-1	TRBJ2-7	TRBD1	-	TGCGCCAGCAGCTTGATACAGGGGGCAGGGTACGAGCAGTACTTC	CASSLIQGAGYEQYF
TRBV11-3	TRBJ2-1	-	-	TGTGCCAGCAGCTTAGCAGGGCATGAGCAGTTCTTC	CASSLAGHEQFF
TRBV27	TRBJ1-1	TRBD1	once	TGTGCCAGTTTACAGGGGGCGAACACTGAAGCTTTCTTT	CASLQGANTEAFF
TRBV27	TRBJ2-5	TRBD2	-	TGTGCCAGCAGTTTATCGATCCCCCTTAGCGGGGGTAGGGAGACCCAGTACTTC	CASSLSIPLSGGRETQYF
TRBV5-1	TRBJ2-3	TRBD2	-	TGCGCCAGCAGCATAGCGGGGGGGACAGATACGCAGTATTTT	CASSIAGGTDTQYF
TRBV6-5	TRBJ2-7	-	-	TGTGCCAGCAGACCTCAACCCAGCTCCTACGAGCAGTACTTC	CASRPQPSSYEQYF
TRBV27	TRBJ2-1	-	-	TGTGCCAGCAGTTGGACAGCGTTTTACAATGAGCAGTTCTTC	CASSWTAFYNEQFF
TRBV7-8	TRBJ1-6	TRBD1	-	TGTGCCAGCAGCTTAGTTGTCTTTGGGGACAGTAATTCACCCCTCCACTTT	CASSLVVFGDSNSPLHF
TRBV18	TRBJ1-1	TRBD1	-	TGTGCCAGCTCATCTAATATGGGACAGGGGGCTTTCTTT	CASSSNMGQGAFF
TRBV12-1	TRBJ1-4	-	-	TGTGCCAGCAGCTTTGGACAGTCTAATGAAAAACTGTTTTTT	CASSFGQSNEKLFF
TRBV6-5	TRBJ2-5	-	few	TGTGCCAGCAGTACCAGGGGAGTAGAGACCCAGTACTTC	CASSTRGVETQYF
TRBV18	TRBJ2-7	TRBD1	-	TGTGCCAGCTCACAACAGGACAGGGCGGGCGGGCAGTACTTC	CASSQQDRAGGQYF